This T cell receptor (beta chain) was documented in a study of blood T cells in healthy people across ages. The overall study: About one barcoded beta molecule per two T cells came from capture by template switching.

A second roughly 6 to 11 cycle PCR used barcoded and J-beta primers. TCRdb re-called the 5' RACE reads through MiXCR, storing one row per CDR3 protein. The table records 550,000 to 750,000 distinct CDR3 sequences, around 20% of them present only once. This CDR3 spans 13 amino acids. The ends were cut back, 1 base at V and 7 bases at J, with 11 bases in the middle. Germline loops: CDR1 SGDLS, CDR2 YYNGEE. This chain connects TRBV9 to TRBJ1-1; D is unresolved. The sequencing sample was made of blood. This sequence originates from a man in his sixties or seventies in good health. The CDR3 nucleotides read TGTGCCAGCAGCGTAACTTGGGAGGGTGAAGCTTTCTTT. Translation: CASSVTWEGEAFF.